This record looks at one T cell receptor (beta chain) sequence and its context. The data originate from a study of T cell changes during pregnancy in multiple sclerosis. The data were produced by immunoSEQ multiplex PCR, yet TCRdb's version contains in-frame clones alone and is incomplete. The sample yields about 30,000 clones, 80% to 90% seen once. CDR1 is MDHEN, CDR2 SYDVKM, per germline. The V and J ends lost 3 bases and 7 bases, in that order; junction bases with no gene match: 6. This CDR3 region has 15 residues. The receptor's source is a female donor in good health, enrolled as a control in a pregnancy study. The chain recombines TRBV28 with TRBJ2-1; 10 bases match TRBD2. The sample in question was CD4+ T cells from peripheral blood mononuclear cells, obtained in the first trimester of pregnancy. The CDR3 DNA is TGTGCCAGCAGTTTCCTAGCGGGGGTTACGAATGAGCAGTTCTTC. Amino acids: CASSFLAGVTNEQFF. The variable domain in full, completed from reference TRBV28 and TRBJ2-1, reads DVKVTQSSRYLVKRTGEKVFLECVQDMDHENMFWYRQDPGLGLRLIYFSYDVKMKEKGDIPEGYSVSREKKERFSLILESASTNQTSMYLCASSFLAGVTNEQFFGPGTRLTVL.